This T cell receptor beta chain was sequenced for a study of CD8 T cells in ankylosing spondylitis. Unmatched junction bases numbered 1, after V lost 5 bases and J lost 4 bases. Germline CDR1 and CDR2: MGHRA and YSYEKL. The CDR3 is 13 amino acids. For TCR beta, libraries came from quantitative 5'-RACE with molecular barcodes. TCRdb fed the 5' RACE reads into MiXCR, producing one record per CDR3 protein. This sample has around 150,000 distinct CDR3 sequences, with about a sixth found just once. The receptor's source is a male donor with ankylosing spondylitis or in good health (not recorded which). This chain links TRBV4-1 with TRBJ2-2; TRBD2 agrees at 7 bases. The sample comprised blood, either unsorted or a sorted T cell fraction (not recorded which). CDR3 in DNA: TGCGCCAGCAGCTGGGGGGGCACCGGGGAGCTGTTTTTT. This translates into CASSWGGTGELFF.